This record covers a single T cell receptor beta chain. Germline-derived CDR1 and CDR2 are ENHRY and SYGVKD. The CDR3 length is 18 residues. The trim removed 4 bases at V and 1 base at J, leaving 10 bases unmatched. This sample was taken from a study of blood T cell repertoires in COVID-19. Study-wide background: COVID-19 samples, acute and convalescent, were from the United States, Italy and Spain. In each case, the material was cDNA or gDNA derived from T cells, B-cell-depleted T cells, or PBMCs.

Original processing notes: Quantification of nucleated cells was approximated via reference gene primer amplification. The data were produced by immunoSEQ multiplex PCR, yet TCRdb's version contains in-frame clones alone and is incomplete. V and J calls and clone size are given by that table; D and trimming were obtained from the DNA. The sample holds about 170,000 clones, more than 70% seen once. The clonotype was recovered from a woman in her 70s who had recovered from COVID-19. V is TRBV10-3 and J is TRBJ2-6, with 7 nucleotides matching TRBD1. Source material: peripheral blood. The CDR3 region is CAISGPGTAVSGANVLTF. The CDR3 DNA follows: TGTGCCATCAGTGGCCCCGGGACAGCCGTGTCTGGGGCCAACGTCCTGACTTTC.